This TCR beta chain was recorded in a study of shared clonotypes between healthy human individuals. Measured with immunoSEQ multiplex PCR; TCRdb has only the in-frame clones, and not every one. The sample carries hundreds of thousands of clones, about 95% recorded once. CDR1 is LNHDA, CDR2 SQIVND, per germline (reference sequence). The CDR3 has 17 residues. The V end lost 3 bases, the J end lost 2 bases, and 17 bases lay between the germline ends. It was CD45RO-negative cells, positively selected for CCR7, that made up naive CD8 cells, with terminally differentiated effector memory CD45RA+ cells excluded.

Sequenced: naive CD8+ T cells sorted from blood. The sequence was obtained from a woman aged 25-40 years in good health. The rearrangement joins TRBV19 to TRBJ1-5; no reliable D call. DNA for the CDR3: TGTGCCAGTAGTATTCATTCCGGCAGTAGAGGCAATCAGCCCCAGCATTTT. Translation: CASSIHSGSRGNQPQHF.